Shown below are 2 T cell receptor beta chains from a single sample sequenced in a study of T-cell reconstitution after alpha-beta-depleted transplantation in children. The TCRbeta library incorporated unique molecular identifiers. TCRdb used MiXCR to reprocess the PCR reads, holding one entry per CDR3 protein. This repertoire shows 780,000 or so distinct CDR3 sequences, approximately 15% found once; its top ten account for roughly 4.8%. Sample: PBMCs, mostly from graft donor cells, taken 360 days after TCRalphabeta/CD19-depleted stem cell transplant. These receptors came from a male patient younger than 18 who had a stem cell transplant for acute lymphoblastic leukemia, so the T cells may come from the graft donor.

V is TRBV20-1 and J is TRBJ2-6; no reliable D call. Germline loops: CDR1 DFQATT, CDR2 SNEGSKA (reference sequence). V was cut by 1 base and J by 0 bases, with 7 bases left in between. This CDR3 region has 15 residues. As DNA, the CDR3 is TGCAGTGCTAGAGTACCCTACTCTGGGGCCAACGTCCTGACTTTC. The encoded protein is CSARVPYSGANVLTF.

The chain has TRBV5-1 and TRBJ2-7; perhaps TRBD1 as D (7 bases). The V end lost 0 bases, the J end lost 3 bases, and 16 bases lay between the germline ends. The CDR3 sequence is 16 residues long. Germline V CDR1 and CDR2: SGHRS, YFSETQ. DNA of the CDR3: TGCGCCAGCAGCTTGGGCGGGGACAGAAGAGTCTACGAGCAGTACTTC. Residues: CASSLGGDRRVYEQYF.